One and the same sample provided the 19 T cell receptor beta chains below, sequenced in a study of yellow fever vaccine responses in identical twins. TCRdb recomputed calls from the RT-PCR reads with MiXCR, one row per CDR3 protein. The sample shows some 10,000 distinct CDR3 sequences, around 77% of them seen only once. The material was T cells from blood (PBMCs), unsorted or a sorted subset (not recorded which), obtained before or after yellow fever vaccination (not recorded which). These receptor sequences come from a woman aged 18-35 years who received the yellow fever vaccine.

V usage is TRBV2 and J usage is TRBJ1-6; D might be TRBD1 (6 bases). The CDR3 has 17 amino acids. Germline V gives CDR1 SNHLY, CDR2 FYNNEI. V was pared by 6 bases and J by 0 bases, with 15 bases between. Written as DNA, the CDR3 is TGTGCCAGCAGCGACCGGGGGGGCTACTCCTATAATTCACCCCTCCACTTT. This translates into CASSDRGGYSYNSPLHF.

The V gene is TRBV7-3, the J gene TRBJ2-1, with D uncertain. The V end was cut by 0 bases, the J end by 8 bases, with 5 bases between. From germline, CDR1 is SGHTA and CDR2 FQGTGA. The CDR3 is 12 residues long. This chain's CDR3 is CASSLTGDEQFF. As DNA, the CDR3 is TGTGCCAGCAGCTTAACAGGTGATGAGCAGTTCTTC.

This clonotype was counted only a few times. The DNA for the CDR3 is TGTGCCAGCAGCTTAGTAGAGGACTCCTACAATGAGCAGTTCTTC. Encoded protein: CASSLVEDSYNEQFF. The gene calls are TRBV7-6 and TRBJ2-1; D ambiguous. Germline V gene sequence: CDR1 SGHVS, CDR2 FNYEAQ. The CDR3 loop spans 15 amino acids. The ends were cut back, 1 base at V and 0 bases at J, with 7 bases in the middle.

This chain links TRBV11-1 with TRBJ2-1, with 8 bases lining up with TRBD2. The trim removed 8 bases at V and 6 bases at J, leaving 6 bases unmatched. This CDR3 contains 13 residues. CDR1 and CDR2 from the germline V gene are SGHAT and FQDESV (reference sequence). The CDR3 region is CASLGGGSNEQFF. The CDR3 DNA reads TGTGCCAGCCTCGGCGGGGGGAGCAATGAGCAGTTCTTC.

The V and J genes are TRBV24-1 and TRBJ1-2, with TRBD1 matching 8 bases. V gave up 4 bases and J gave up 7 bases; unmatched junction bases: 7. Germline V lookup: CDR1 KGHDR, CDR2 SFDVKD. The CDR3 has 14 residues. The CDR3 DNA reads as TGTGCCACCAGTGACGCGACAGGGGAGCGTGGCTACACCTTC. It is translated as CATSDATGERGYTF.

The V and J genes are TRBV5-4 and TRBJ2-1; D remains unclear. V was shortened by 1 base and J by 4 bases, with 6 bases between the two germline ends. Germline-derived CDR1 and CDR2 are SGHNT and YYREEE (reference sequence). The CDR3 loop spans 13 amino acids. CDR3 protein: CASSLFLYNEQFF. Written as DNA, the CDR3 is TGTGCCAGCAGCTTGTTCCTTTACAATGAGCAGTTCTTC.

The chain has TRBV2 and TRBJ1-2; D is uncertain. The CDR3 extends over 15 amino acids. Germline lookup yields CDR1 SNHLY and CDR2 FYNNEI. Trimming stripped 2 bases from V and 8 bases from J, with 18 bases between. CDR3 in DNA: TGTGCCAGCAGTGAACGGGCCCAGGTTTTGAGGGGCTACACCTTC. Translation: CASSERAQVLRGYTF.

This clonotype was seen a single time. This chain connects TRBV29-1 to TRBJ2-7; 10 bases match TRBD1. With V trimmed by 6 bases and J by 4 bases, 6 bases remained unmatched. CDR1 SQVTM and CDR2 ANQGSEA come from the germline V gene. This CDR3 is 13 amino acids long. CDR3 sequence reads: CSVTGGNGYEQYF. The CDR3 bases are TGCAGCGTGACAGGGGGCAACGGGTACGAGCAGTACTTC.

V usage is TRBV9 and J usage is TRBJ2-2; 14 nucleotides agree with TRBD2. This CDR3 is built from 18 residues. Germline trimming cut 3 bases from V and 6 bases from J; bases unmatched to any gene: 10. Germline V gene lookup returns CDR1 SGDLS and CDR2 YYNGEE. CDR3 DNA: TGTGCCAGCAGCGCTCGACTAGCGGGAGGGCCTCGATCCGGGGAGCTGTTTTTT. Translation gives CASSARLAGGPRSGELFF.

V and J are TRBV6-5 and TRBJ1-5, with D unresolved. CDR1 MNHEY and CDR2 SVGAGI come from the germline V gene. With 0 bases removed from V and 1 base from J, the gap between germline ends came to 4 bases. This CDR3 contains 14 residues. CDR3 DNA sequence: TGTGCCAGCAGTTACTCGGAAAGCAATCAGCCCCAGCATTTT. This gives the protein CASSYSESNQPQHF.

This clonotype has more than one count but fewer than ten. The rearrangement links TRBV4-1 to TRBJ1-5; the D gene is possibly TRBD1 (6 bases). Per germline, CDR1 MGHRA and CDR2 YSYEKL. The germline V and J ends were trimmed by 0 bases and 6 bases, with 12 bases remaining between them. The CDR3 spans 15 residues. The CDR3 protein is CASSQDKGVGQPQHF. In DNA form, the CDR3 reads TGCGCCAGCAGCCAAGATAAGGGGGTGGGTCAGCCCCAGCATTTT.

V usage is TRBV12-3 or TRBV12-4 and J usage is TRBJ2-2; D is ambiguous. V was shortened by 7 bases and J by 7 bases, with 7 bases between the two germline ends. The CDR3 consists of 11 residues. In DNA form, the CDR3 reads TGTGCCAGCACCGGAAACGGGGAGCTGTTTTTT. Residues: CASTGNGELFF.

DNA of the CDR3: TGCGCCAGCAGCCAAGCTGGGGGAAGTACGGATGGCTACACCTTC. The encoded protein is CASSQAGGSTDGYTF. This chain uses TRBV4-1 with TRBJ1-2; tentative D call: TRBD1 (5 bases). The V gene lost 1 base and the J gene lost 6 bases, with 15 bases spanning the gap. Germline CDR1 MGHRA, CDR2 YSYEKL. CDR3 size: 15 residues.

J is TRBJ1-4 and V is TRBV13; 7 bases match TRBD1. The length of the CDR3 is 15 residues. The ends lost 7 bases at V and 5 bases at J; junction bases unmatched: 10. Germline V CDR1 and CDR2: PRHDT, FYEKMQ (reference sequence). The chain's CDR3 is CASTQPATGNEKLFF. Here the CDR3 DNA reads TGTGCCAGCACCCAACCTGCGACAGGGAATGAAAAACTGTTTTTT.

This chain links TRBV6-1 with TRBJ1-2, with TRBD1 matching 7 bases. J lost 4 bases, V lost 4 bases, and 0 bases had no gene match. Per germline, CDR1 MNHNS and CDR2 SASEGT. The CDR3 length is 12 residues. CDR3 nucleotide sequence: TGTGCCAGCAGTGGGGACAGCTATGGCTACACCTTC. Encoded protein: CASSGDSYGYTF.

The V gene is TRBV5-1, the J gene TRBJ2-3; 7 nucleotides line up with TRBD1. The CDR3 loop spans 15 amino acids. In germline, CDR1 is SGHRS, CDR2 YFSETQ. The V gene end was trimmed by 4 bases and the J gene end by 4 bases; junction bases not matched to a gene: 9. CDR3: CASSPTGTAPDTQYF. The CDR3 DNA reads as TGCGCCAGCAGCCCAACGGGGACAGCGCCAGATACGCAGTATTTT.

The chain joins TRBV11-1 to TRBJ1-6; D perhaps matches TRBD1 (6 bases). Trimming cost V 6 bases and J 10 bases, with 16 bases left between them. Germline loops: CDR1 SGHAT, CDR2 FQDESV (reference sequence). The CDR3 sequence is 14 residues long. The CDR3 DNA sequence: TGTGCCAGCAGAGCAGACAGGCCGCGGTCACCCCTCCACTTT. Protein: CASRADRPRSPLHF. The full variable domain, completed using reference TRBV11-1 and TRBJ1-6, is EAEVAQSPRYKITEKSQAVAFWCDPISGHATLYWYRQILGQGPELLVQFQDESVVDDSQLPKDRFSAERLKGVDSTLKIQPAELGDSAMYLCASRADRPRSPLHFGNGTRLTVT.

This rearrangement joins TRBV5-5 to TRBJ2-7; D uncertain. V lost 0 bases, J lost 5 bases, and 9 bases lay in between. This CDR3 comprises 13 residues. CDR1 and CDR2 (germline): SGHKS, YYEKEE (reference sequence). The CDR3 coding sequence is TGTGCCAGCAGCTTGGCCACCCCCGACGAGCAGTACGTC. As protein: CASSLATPDEQYV.

The rearrangement uses TRBV2 and TRBJ1-5, with D possibly TRBD1 on 6 matching bases. This CDR3 is 16 amino acids long. Trimming removed 1 base from V and 6 bases from J, with 16 bases in between. CDR1 is SNHLY and CDR2 is FYNNEI in the germline V gene. CDR3 loop: CASSEVPGALGQPQHF. The CDR3 coding sequence is TGTGCCAGCAGTGAAGTCCCAGGGGCATTAGGTCAGCCCCAGCATTTT. The entire variable domain, with the rest obtained from reference TRBV2 and TRBJ1-5, is as follows: EPEVTQTPSHQVTQMGQEVILRCVPISNHLYFYWYRQILGQKVEFLVSFYNNEISEKSEIFDDQFSVERPDGSNFTLKIRSTKLEDSAMYFCASSEVPGALGQPQHFGDGTRLSIL.